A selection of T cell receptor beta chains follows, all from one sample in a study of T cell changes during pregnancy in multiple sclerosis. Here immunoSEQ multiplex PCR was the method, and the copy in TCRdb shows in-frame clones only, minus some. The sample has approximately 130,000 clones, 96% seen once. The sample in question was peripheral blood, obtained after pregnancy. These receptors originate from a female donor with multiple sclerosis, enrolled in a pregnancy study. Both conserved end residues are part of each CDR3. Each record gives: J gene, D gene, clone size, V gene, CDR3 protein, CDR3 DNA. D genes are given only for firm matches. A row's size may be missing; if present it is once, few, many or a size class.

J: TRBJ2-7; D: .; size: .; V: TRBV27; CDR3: CASSFGSKYEQYF; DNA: TGTGCCAGCAGTTTCGGGAGTAAATACGAGCAGTACTTC
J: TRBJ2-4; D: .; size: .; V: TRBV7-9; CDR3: CASSFDIKNIQYF; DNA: TGTGCCAGCAGCTTCGACATCAAAAACATTCAGTACTTC
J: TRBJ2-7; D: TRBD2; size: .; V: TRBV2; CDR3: CASSPGETGLASEQYF; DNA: TGTGCCAGCAGCCCCGGGGAGACAGGACTAGCTTCCGAGCAGTACTTC
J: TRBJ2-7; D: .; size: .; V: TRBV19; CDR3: CASSSGVAVDEQYF; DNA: TGTGCCAGTAGTAGCGGGGTAGCAGTCGACGAGCAGTACTTC
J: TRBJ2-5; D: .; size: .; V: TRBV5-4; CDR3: CASSLGNRDEGTQYF; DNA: TGTGCCAGCAGCTTGGGAAACAGGGATGAGGGGACCCAGTACTTC
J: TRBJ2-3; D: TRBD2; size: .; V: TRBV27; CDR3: CASSAYSPGLGTDTQYF; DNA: TGTGCCAGCAGTGCCTACTCCCCGGGACTAGGAACAGATACGCAGTATTTT
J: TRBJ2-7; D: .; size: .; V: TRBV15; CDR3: CATSSSPEPLEQYF; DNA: TGTGCCACCAGCTCGAGCCCGGAGCCGCTAGAGCAGTACTTC
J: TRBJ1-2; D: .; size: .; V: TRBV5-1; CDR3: CASSLQGPRTYGYTF; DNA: TGCGCCAGCAGCTTACAGGGACCTAGGACTTATGGCTACACCTTC
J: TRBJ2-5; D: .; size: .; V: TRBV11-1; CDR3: CASRQRAQETQYF; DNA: TGTGCCAGCAGACAGCGGGCCCAAGAGACCCAGTACTTC
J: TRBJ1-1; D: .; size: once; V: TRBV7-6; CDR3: CASTNLPGLNTEAFF; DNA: TGTGCCAGCACCAATCTGCCCGGGTTGAACACTGAAGCTTTCTTT
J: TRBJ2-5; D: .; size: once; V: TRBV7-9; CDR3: CASTLQAPVPVTQETQYF; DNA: TGTGCCAGCACGCTACAGGCGCCAGTCCCAGTAACCCAAGAGACCCAGTACTTC
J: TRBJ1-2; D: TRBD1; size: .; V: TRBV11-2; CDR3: CASSLATGDGYTF; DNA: TGTGCCAGCAGCTTAGCGACAGGGGATGGCTACACCTTC
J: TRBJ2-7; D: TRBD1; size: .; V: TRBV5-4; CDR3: CASSLRDRDEQYF; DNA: TGTGCCAGCAGTTTAAGGGACAGGGATGAGCAGTACTTC
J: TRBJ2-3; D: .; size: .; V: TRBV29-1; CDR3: CSVGGIMGTDTQYF; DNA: TGCAGCGTAGGCGGGATAATGGGCACAGATACGCAGTATTTT
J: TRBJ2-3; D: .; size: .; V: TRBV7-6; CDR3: CASSRRTVADTQYF; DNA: TGTGCCAGCAGCCGCCGGACCGTAGCGGATACGCAGTATTTT
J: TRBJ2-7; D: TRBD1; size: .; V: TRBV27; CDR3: CASSSPGQGFYEQYF; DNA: TGTGCCAGCAGTTCACCGGGACAGGGTTTCTACGAGCAGTACTTC
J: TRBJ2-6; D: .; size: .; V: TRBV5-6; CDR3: CASSLRVSGANVLTF; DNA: TGTGCCAGCAGCTTACGGGTCTCTGGGGCCAACGTCCTGACTTTC
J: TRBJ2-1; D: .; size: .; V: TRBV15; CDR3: CATSSRTTGNEQFF; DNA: TGTGCCACCAGCTCCCGGACCACGGGGAATGAGCAGTTCTTC
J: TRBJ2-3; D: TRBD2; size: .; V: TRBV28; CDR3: CASSLGIAGAGADTQYF; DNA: TGTGCCAGCAGTTTAGGGATAGCGGGAGCAGGCGCAGATACGCAGTATTTT
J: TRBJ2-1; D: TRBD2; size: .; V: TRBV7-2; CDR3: CASSLESGSHNEQFF; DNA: TGTGCCAGCAGCTTAGAGAGCGGGAGTCATAATGAGCAGTTCTTC
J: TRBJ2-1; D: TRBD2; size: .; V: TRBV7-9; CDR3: CASSSGLVSSYNEQFF; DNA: TGTGCCAGCAGCTCCGGACTAGTAAGCTCCTACAATGAGCAGTTCTTC
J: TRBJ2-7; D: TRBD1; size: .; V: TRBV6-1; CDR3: CASSGRDRLSYEQYF; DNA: TGTGCCAGCAGTGGCCGGGACAGACTCTCCTACGAGCAGTACTTC
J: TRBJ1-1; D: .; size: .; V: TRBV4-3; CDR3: CASSQERGWGTEAFF; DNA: TGCGCCAGCAGCCAAGAAAGGGGCTGGGGAACTGAAGCTTTCTTT
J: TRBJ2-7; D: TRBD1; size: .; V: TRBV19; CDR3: CASTPGTVVHEQYF; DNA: TGTGCCAGTACCCCAGGGACAGTGGTCCACGAGCAGTACTTC
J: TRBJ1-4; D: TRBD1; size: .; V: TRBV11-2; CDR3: CASRPDRGANEKLFF; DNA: TGTGCCAGCAGACCCGACAGGGGCGCTAATGAAAAACTGTTTTTT
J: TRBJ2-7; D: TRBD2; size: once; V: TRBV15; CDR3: CATSREGGGAYEQYF; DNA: TGTGCCACCAGCAGAGAGGGGGGGGGAGCCTACGAGCAGTACTTC
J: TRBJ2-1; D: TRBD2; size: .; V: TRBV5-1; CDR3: CASSREPSGTNLYNEQFF; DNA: TGCGCCAGCAGCAGGGAGCCCTCCGGGACTAATCTTTACAATGAGCAGTTCTTC
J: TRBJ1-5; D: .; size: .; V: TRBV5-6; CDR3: CASSFPPSNRVGNQPQHF; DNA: TGTGCCAGCAGCTTCCCACCCTCTAACAGGGTTGGCAATCAGCCCCAGCATTTT
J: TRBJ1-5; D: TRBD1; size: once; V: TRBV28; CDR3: CASSRQGAGNQPQHF; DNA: TGTGCCAGCAGCCGACAGGGGGCCGGCAATCAGCCCCAGCATTTT
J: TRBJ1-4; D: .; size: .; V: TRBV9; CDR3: CASSVGLSLEKLFF; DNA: TGTGCCAGCAGCGTAGGTCTTTCCCTTGAAAAACTGTTTTTT
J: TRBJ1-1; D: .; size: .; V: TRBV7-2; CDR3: CASSLARGVTEAFF; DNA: TGTGCCAGCAGCTTAGCGCGGGGTGTCACTGAAGCTTTCTTT
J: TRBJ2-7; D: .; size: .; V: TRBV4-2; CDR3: CASSQPGQSYEQYF; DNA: TGTGCCAGCAGCCAACCAGGACAGTCCTACGAGCAGTACTTC
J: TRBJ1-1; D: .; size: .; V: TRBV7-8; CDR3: CASSLFGENTEAFF; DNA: TGTGCCAGCAGCTTATTCGGGGAAAACACTGAAGCTTTCTTT
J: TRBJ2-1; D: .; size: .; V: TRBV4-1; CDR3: CASSPLGPHYNEQFF; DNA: TGCGCCAGCAGCCCGTTGGGCCCTCACTACAATGAGCAGTTCTTC
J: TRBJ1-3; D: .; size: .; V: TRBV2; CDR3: CASSVEQGSGNTIYF; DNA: TGTGCCAGCAGTGTAGAGCAGGGCTCTGGAAACACCATATATTTT
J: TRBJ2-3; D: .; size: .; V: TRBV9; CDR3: CASGMGVNRTTDTQYF; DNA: TGTGCCAGCGGAATGGGAGTAAATCGAACCACAGATACGCAGTATTTT
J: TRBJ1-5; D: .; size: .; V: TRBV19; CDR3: CASSMTATYNQPQHF; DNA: TGTGCCAGTAGTATGACAGCGACCTACAATCAGCCCCAGCATTTT
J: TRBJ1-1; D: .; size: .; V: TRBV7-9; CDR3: CASSSPPPTGNTEAFF; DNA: TGTGCCAGCAGCTCCCCTCCCCCCACAGGGAACACTGAAGCTTTCTTT
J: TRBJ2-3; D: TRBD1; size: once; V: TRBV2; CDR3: CASRVQGQDTQYF; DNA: TGTGCCAGCAGAGTACAGGGGCAAGATACGCAGTATTTT
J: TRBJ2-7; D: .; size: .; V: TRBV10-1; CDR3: CASSCEVVEQYF; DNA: TGCGCCAGCAGCTGCGAGGTGGTCGAGCAGTACTTC
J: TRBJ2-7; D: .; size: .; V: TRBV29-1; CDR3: CSVETVYPEQYF; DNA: TGCAGCGTTGAAACAGTCTACCCCGAGCAGTACTTC
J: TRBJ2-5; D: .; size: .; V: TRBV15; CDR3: CATSILTGSGLQETQYF; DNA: TGTGCCACCAGCATCCTAACGGGTAGCGGCCTCCAAGAGACCCAGTACTTC
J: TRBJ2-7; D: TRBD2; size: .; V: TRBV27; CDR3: CASTKSAGVGSEQYF; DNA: TGTGCCAGCACCAAATCCGCGGGGGTCGGCTCCGAGCAGTACTTC
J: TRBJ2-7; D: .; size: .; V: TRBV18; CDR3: CASSPKPGYEQYF; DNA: TGTGCCAGCTCACCAAAGCCCGGGTACGAGCAGTACTTC
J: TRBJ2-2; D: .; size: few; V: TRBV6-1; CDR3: CASKEQQGRTGELFF; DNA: TGTGCCAGCAAGGAACAGCAAGGGAGAACCGGGGAGCTGTTTTTT
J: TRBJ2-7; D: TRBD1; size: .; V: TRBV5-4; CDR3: CASSLYGQGTDEQYF; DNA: TGTGCCAGCAGCCTCTACGGACAGGGGACAGACGAGCAGTACTTC
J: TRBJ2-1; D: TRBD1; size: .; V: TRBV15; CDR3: CATSRELQGAADEQFF; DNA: TGTGCCACCAGCAGAGAATTACAGGGGGCAGCGGATGAGCAGTTCTTC
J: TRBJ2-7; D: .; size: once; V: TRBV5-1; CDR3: CASSLDRAYEQYF; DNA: TGCGCCAGCAGCTTGGATCGGGCCTACGAGCAGTACTTC
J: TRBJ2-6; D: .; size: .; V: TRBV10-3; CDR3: CAIITYRDPFTLRANVLTF; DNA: TGTGCCATCATTACATACAGGGACCCCTTCACTCTGAGGGCCAACGTCCTGACTTTC
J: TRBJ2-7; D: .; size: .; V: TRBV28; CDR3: CASSSGSSYEQYF; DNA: TGTGCCAGCAGTTCTGGCAGCTCCTACGAGCAGTACTTC
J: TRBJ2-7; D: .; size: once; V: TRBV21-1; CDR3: CASSNPGSTGGAKEQYF; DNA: TGTGCCAGCAGCAACCCCGGAAGTACAGGGGGCGCGAAGGAGCAGTACTTC
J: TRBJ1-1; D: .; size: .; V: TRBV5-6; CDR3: CASSLEAGRATEAFF; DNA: TGTGCCAGCAGCTTGGAGGCGGGAAGGGCCACTGAAGCTTTCTTT
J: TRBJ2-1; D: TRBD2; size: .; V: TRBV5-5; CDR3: CASSLAGGTRDEQFF; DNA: TGTGCCAGCAGCTTGGCCGGGGGGACTAGAGATGAGCAGTTCTTC
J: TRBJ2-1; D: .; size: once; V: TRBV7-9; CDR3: CASSIGGNEQFF; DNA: TGTGCCAGCAGCATTGGGGGGAATGAGCAGTTCTTC
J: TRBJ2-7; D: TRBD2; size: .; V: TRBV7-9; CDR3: CASSSSGLAGVYF; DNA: TGTGCCAGCAGCTCCAGCGGACTAGCGGGAGTGTACTTC
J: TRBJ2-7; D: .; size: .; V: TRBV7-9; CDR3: CASSFGTLSYEQYF; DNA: TGTGCCAGCAGCTTTGGGACACTCTCCTACGAGCAGTACTTC
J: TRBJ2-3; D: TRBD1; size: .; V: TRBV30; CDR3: CAWSRGQGITDTQYF; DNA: TGTGCCTGGAGTCGGGGACAGGGGATAACAGATACGCAGTATTTT
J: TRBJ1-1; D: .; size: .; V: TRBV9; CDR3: CASSPLWGGNTEAFF; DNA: TGTGCCAGCAGCCCCCTGTGGGGGGGAAACACTGAAGCTTTCTTT
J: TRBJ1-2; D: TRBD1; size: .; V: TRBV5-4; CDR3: CASRGDRDKDGYTF; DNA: TGTGCCAGCAGGGGGGACAGGGATAAGGATGGCTACACCTTC
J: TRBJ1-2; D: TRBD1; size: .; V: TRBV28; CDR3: CASSGTGRGYTF; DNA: TGTGCCAGCAGCGGGACAGGCCGTGGCTACACCTTC